The clone carrying this T cell receptor (beta chain) has a single count. CDR1 SGHAT and CDR2 FQNNGV come from the germline V gene. V gave up 3 bases and J gave up 1 base, with 13 bases separating them. CDR3 size: 15 residues. This sample was included in a study of blood T cell repertoires in COVID-19. About the study: COVID-19 samples, acute and convalescent, were from the United States, Italy and Spain. PBMCs, B-cell-depleted T cells, or T cells were the source of the cDNA or gDNA that made up the material.

In the original workflow: From reference gene primer amplification, estimates of nucleated cell counts were derived. Profiling relied on immunoSEQ multiplex PCR, and the TCRdb table lists in-frame clones only, not all of them. Clone size and the V and J calls come from that table; the DNA yielded D and trimming. Here the sample spans 80,000 or so clones, about 80% being singletons. The sequence came from a woman aged 70-85 years with acute or convalescent COVID-19. Sequencing input: peripheral blood. The chain joins TRBV11-2 to TRBJ2-7, with a possible D match to TRBD2 (5 bases). The CDR3 nucleotides read TGTGCCAGCAGCTTTGGTCCGGACTTATCCTACGAGCAGTACTTC. Its protein is CASSFGPDLSYEQYF.